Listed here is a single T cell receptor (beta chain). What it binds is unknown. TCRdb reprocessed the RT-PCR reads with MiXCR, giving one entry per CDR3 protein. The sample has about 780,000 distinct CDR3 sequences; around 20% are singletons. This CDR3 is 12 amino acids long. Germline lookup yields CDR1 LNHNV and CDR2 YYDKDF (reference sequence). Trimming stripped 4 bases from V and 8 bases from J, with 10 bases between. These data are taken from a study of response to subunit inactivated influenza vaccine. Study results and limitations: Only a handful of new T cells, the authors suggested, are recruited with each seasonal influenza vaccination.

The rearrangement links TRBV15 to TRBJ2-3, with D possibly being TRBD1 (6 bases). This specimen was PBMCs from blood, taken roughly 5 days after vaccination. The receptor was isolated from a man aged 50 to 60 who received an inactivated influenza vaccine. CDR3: CATSTQGRTQYF. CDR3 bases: TGTGCCACCAGCACCCAGGGGCGTACGCAGTATTTT.